This TCR beta chain was retrieved from a study of blood T cell repertoires in COVID-19. For the study at large: The cDNA or gDNA used as material had been derived from T cells, B-cell-depleted T cells, or PBMCs.

This clone has only a few counts. This CDR3 comprises 14 residues. As originally analysed: Amplification of reference gene primers provided the estimated nucleated cell counts. TCRdb keeps only in-frame clones here, not all; method: immunoSEQ multiplex PCR. V and J calls plus clone size are reproduced from that table; the DNA served to infer D and trimming. The repertoire holds roughly 160,000 clones, with roughly 86% as singletons. The rearrangement uses TRBV1 and TRBJ1-4; the DNA was not used to check the table's D call, TRBD1. TRBV1 is an annotated pseudogene. This TCR derives from a man aged 45-60 years with active or convalescent COVID-19. The specimen was peripheral blood. CDR3 amino acids: CTSSHIRQDEKLFF. CDR3 coding DNA: TGCACCAGCAGCCATATCCGACAGGACGAAAAACTGTTTTTT.